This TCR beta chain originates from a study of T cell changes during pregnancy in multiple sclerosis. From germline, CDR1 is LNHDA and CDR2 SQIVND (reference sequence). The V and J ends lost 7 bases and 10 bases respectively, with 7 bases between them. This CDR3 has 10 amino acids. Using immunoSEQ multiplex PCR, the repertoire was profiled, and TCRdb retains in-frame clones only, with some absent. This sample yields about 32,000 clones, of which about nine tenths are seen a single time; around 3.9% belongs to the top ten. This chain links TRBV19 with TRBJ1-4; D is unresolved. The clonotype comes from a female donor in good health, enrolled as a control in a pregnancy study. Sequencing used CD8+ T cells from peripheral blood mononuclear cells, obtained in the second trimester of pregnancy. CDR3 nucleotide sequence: TGTGCCAGTAAGTCGGGAAAACTGTTTTTT. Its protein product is CASKSGKLFF. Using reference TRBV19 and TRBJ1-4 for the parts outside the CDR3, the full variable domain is DGGITQSPKYLFRKEGQNVTLSCEQNLNHDAMYWYRQDPGQGLRLIYYSQIVNDFQKGDIAEGYSVSREKKESFPLTVTSAQKNPTAFYLCASKSGKLFFGSGTQLSVL.